This passage covers 31 T cell receptor beta chains from one sample sequenced in a study of cytomegalovirus exposure and HLA in healthy donors. The primer mix had 60 Vbeta and 13 Jbeta primers. The repertoire was sequenced with immunoSEQ multiplex PCR; TCRdb's copy has only in-frame clones and lacks some. The profile shows over 150,000 clones, roughly 77% of them singletons. Material for sequencing was PBMCs. These receptors were obtained from a man in his thirties or forties in good health and CMV-seropositive.

The sample holds one count of this clone. This chain links TRBV19 with TRBJ1-2; a possible D gene is TRBD1 (5 bases). This CDR3 has 15 amino acids. Trimming stripped 7 bases from V and 1 base from J, with 16 bases between. Germline values: CDR1 LNHDA, CDR2 SQIVND (reference sequence). CDR3 region: CASTTWGKNNYGYTF. The CDR3 nucleotides are TGTGCCAGTACTACCTGGGGCAAGAATAACTATGGCTACACCTTC.

V usage is TRBV7-2 and J usage is TRBJ2-2, with D hard to call. Germline V gene data show CDR1 as SGHTA and CDR2 as FQGNSA. V was shortened by 1 base and J by 8 bases, with 8 bases between the two germline ends. The CDR3 totals 13 residues. Here the CDR3 reads CASSLEAAGELFF. CDR3 in DNA: TGTGCCAGCAGCTTAGAGGCGGCAGGGGAGCTGTTTTTT.

V usage is TRBV4-3 and J usage is TRBJ2-1; TRBD2 matches 7 bases. The CDR3 has 16 residues. Germline CDR1 reads LGHNA; CDR2 reads YSLEER. The V and J ends lost 0 bases and 4 bases, in that order; junction bases with no gene match: 6. The CDR3 nucleotides read TGCGCCAGCAGCCAAGATCTGGGAGGGGAGTACAATGAGCAGTTCTTC. Protein: CASSQDLGGEYNEQFF.

A remark on this clone: Other DNA sequences within the sample encode an identical CDR3. V is TRBV5-4 and J is TRBJ2-3; D is possibly TRBD2 (6 bases). Germline V gives CDR1 SGHNT, CDR2 YYREEE (reference sequence). The CDR3 is made up of 14 amino acids. Trimming pared 3 bases from V and 3 bases from J, leaving 11 bases between. CDR3 sequence reads: CASSSGGGTDTQYF. CDR3 nucleotide sequence: TGTGCCAGCAGCTCCGGGGGTGGAACAGATACGCAGTATTTT. Together with reference TRBV5-4 and TRBJ2-3, the CDR3 gives the full variable domain: ETGVTQSPTHLIKTRGQQVTLRCSSQSGHNTVSWYQQALGQGPQFIFQYYREEENGRGNFPPRFSGLQFPNYSSELNVNALELDDSALYLCASSSGGGTDTQYFGPGTRLTVL.

This chain joins TRBV7-6 and TRBJ1-2, with 8 bases identical to TRBD1. The germline gives CDR1 SGHVS, CDR2 FNYEAQ. With 4 bases clipped from V and 5 bases from J, the junction kept 3 bases outside the gene matches. The CDR3 extends over 13 amino acids. Here the CDR3 DNA reads TGTGCCAGCAGCTCGGGACAGGCATATGGCTACACCTTC. Protein product: CASSSGQAYGYTF.

The J gene is TRBJ1-6, the V gene TRBV6-5; D is unclear. The CDR3 extends over 14 amino acids. V gave up 2 bases and J gave up 6 bases, with 8 bases separating them. Germline V gives CDR1 MNHEY, CDR2 SVGAGI. The CDR3 here is CASSYGHSNSPLHF. The CDR3 nucleotides read TGTGCCAGCAGTTACGGGCATTCTAATTCACCCCTCCACTTT.

V gene TRBV6-6 combines with J gene TRBJ1-1; 8 nucleotides align to TRBD1. V trimming: 5 bases; J trimming: 4 bases; junction bases outside the gene matches: 6. The germline V gene encodes CDR1 MNHNY and CDR2 SVGAGI (reference sequence). The CDR3 is made up of 14 amino acids. The CDR3 DNA follows: TGTGCCAGCAGTCCGCAACAGGGGGGCACTGAAGCTTTCTTT. Protein sequence: CASSPQQGGTEAFF.

The chain links TRBV7-8 to TRBJ1-4; no reliable D call. Germline CDR1 and CDR2: SGHVS and FQNEAQ. The length of the CDR3 is 14 residues. Trimming pared 5 bases from V and 5 bases from J, leaving 12 bases between. CDR3 in DNA: TGTGCCAGCAGCCGCCGTAGAGGGAATGAAAAACTGTTTTTT. Encoded protein: CASSRRRGNEKLFF.

This clone was seen only a few times. J is TRBJ2-5 and V is TRBV4-2; TRBD2 agrees at 8 bases. TRBJ2-7 explains the end of the DNA better; the J call may be wrong. The CDR3 covers 16 residues. Per germline, CDR1 LGHNA and CDR2 YNFKEQ. The CDR3 coding sequence is TGTGCCAGCAGCCAACCCGAGCGGGGGCCTCCCTACGAGCAGTACTTC. It specifies CASSQPERGPPYEQYF.

CDR3 protein: CASSEYEGGNEDTEAFF. For the CDR3, the DNA is TGTGCCAGCAGTGAATATGAAGGGGGCAATGAGGACACTGAAGCTTTCTTT. The rearrangement links TRBV25-1 to TRBJ1-1; TRBD1 matches at 7 bases. The CDR3 is 17 amino acids. Germline V CDR1 and CDR2: MGHDK, SYGVNS. Unmatched junction bases numbered 10, after V lost 0 bases and J lost 3 bases.

Worth noting for this clone: Other DNA sequences from this sample encode an identical CDR3 as well. The V call is TRBV9, the J call TRBJ1-1, with no clear D. V lost 2 bases, J lost 5 bases, and 7 bases lay in between. Germline CDR1 SGDLS, CDR2 YYNGEE. The CDR3 spans 12 residues. CDR3 sequence: CASSVEGTEAFF. In nucleotides, the CDR3 is TGTGCCAGCAGCGTTGAGGGAACTGAAGCTTTCTTT.

This chain joins TRBV29-1 and TRBJ1-2; D might be TRBD1 (6 bases). Germline lookup yields CDR1 SQVTM and CDR2 ANQGSEA. The V and J ends lost 3 bases and 8 bases respectively, with 13 bases between them. This CDR3 contains 12 residues. This CDR3 reads CSVDGQGNGYTF. CDR3 sequence (DNA): TGCAGCGTTGACGGGCAGGGGAACGGCTACACCTTC.

V gene TRBV6-5 combines with J gene TRBJ1-1, with 7 positions matching TRBD1. V lost 4 bases to trimming and J lost 4 bases; unmatched junction nucleotides: 0. Germline V gives CDR1 MNHEY, CDR2 SVGAGI. This CDR3 has 12 residues. The CDR3 DNA sequence: TGTGCCAGCAGTTCAGGGGGCACTGAAGCTTTCTTT. Protein product: CASSSGGTEAFF.

The V call is TRBV29-1, the J call TRBJ1-1; 8 bases match TRBD1. Germline V gene lookup returns CDR1 SQVTM and CDR2 ANQGSEA. The CDR3 length is 14 residues. Unmatched junction bases numbered 7, after V lost 7 bases and J lost 0 bases. CDR3 nucleotides: TGCAGCGCTTACAGGGGGAGTATGAACACTGAAGCTTTCTTT. It encodes CSAYRGSMNTEAFF. Using reference TRBV29-1 and TRBJ1-1 for the parts outside the CDR3, the full variable domain is SAVISQKPSRDICQRGTSLTIQCQVDSQVTMMFWYRQQPGQSLTLIATANQGSEATYESGFVIDKFPISRPNLTFSTLTVSNMSPEDSSIYLCSAYRGSMNTEAFFGQGTRLTVV.

V is TRBV6-4 and J is TRBJ2-2; TRBD2 matches at 8 bases. V lost 2 bases and J lost 4; bases outside the gene matches: 12. The CDR3 contains 18 residues. The germline V gene has CDR1 MRHNA and CDR2 SNTAGT. CDR3 sequence (DNA): TGTGCCAGCAGTGACCGTCGGGTCTCTAGCGGGTTCACCGGGGAGCTGTTTTTT. Residues: CASSDRRVSSGFTGELFF.

This sequence joins TRBV5-1 and TRBJ1-6; D is possibly TRBD1 (5 bases). Germline assignment: CDR1 SGHRS and CDR2 YFSETQ. The ends were cut back, 4 bases at V and 7 bases at J, with 12 bases in the middle. The CDR3 totals 14 residues. For the CDR3, the DNA is TGCGCCAGCAGCCAACAGGAGTCAAATTCACCCCTCCACTTT. It translates to CASSQQESNSPLHF.

The table lists this clone with a count of one. The V call is TRBV27, the J call TRBJ2-1; D gene ambiguous. Germline V gene sequence: CDR1 MNHEY, CDR2 SMNVEV (reference sequence). CDR3 length: 14 residues. V was pared by 4 bases and J by 8 bases, with 15 bases between. The CDR3 sequence: CASSSRRGSDEQFF. CDR3 nucleotide sequence: TGTGCCAGCAGTTCCCGGAGAGGAAGTGATGAGCAGTTCTTC.

The chain links TRBV28 to TRBJ2-3; the match to TRBD2 covers 8 bases. CDR1 and CDR2 (germline): MDHEN, SYDVKM. This CDR3 is 17 amino acids long. J gave up 5 bases and V 4 bases, and 14 bases lay outside the gene matches. The CDR3 DNA sequence: TGTGCCAGCAGTTCCGGTTCGGGCGGGAGGATGTTAGATACGCAGTATTTT. It is translated as CASSSGSGGRMLDTQYF.

V usage is TRBV7-9 and J usage is TRBJ2-1, with 8 bases that match TRBD1. The length of the CDR3 is 15 residues. Germline CDR1 is SEHNR and CDR2 is FQNEAQ (reference sequence). The J segment lost 5 bases and the V segment lost 4 bases, leaving 7 bases of the junction unmatched. CDR3 loop: CASSSQGAGNNEQFF. The CDR3 bases are TGTGCCAGCAGCTCCCAGGGGGCGGGCAACAATGAGCAGTTCTTC.

In its sample, this clone was seen once. The CDR3 coding sequence is TGTGCCACCAGCCCGGGACTAGCGGCAAGCTCCTACGAGCAGTACTTC. Protein sequence: CATSPGLAASSYEQYF. The rearrangement uses TRBV15 and TRBJ2-7; 11 bases line up with TRBD2. The CDR3 is 16 amino acids. V shed 5 bases and J 0 bases; nucleotides not matched to a gene: 6. From germline, CDR1 is LNHNV and CDR2 YYDKDF (reference sequence).

This clone appeared once. The chain recombines TRBV6-6 with TRBJ1-4; 7 bases match TRBD1. Germline V lookup: CDR1 MNHNY, CDR2 SVGAGI (reference sequence). Germline trimming cut 6 bases from V and 7 bases from J; bases unmatched to any gene: 5. The CDR3 contains 13 residues. The CDR3 DNA is TGTGCCAGCAGAGAAACAGGGGTTGAAAAACTGTTTTTT. This codes for CASRETGVEKLFF.

The chain employs TRBV6-1 and TRBJ1-1; TRBD1 agrees at 9 bases. The CDR3 spans 15 residues. V was clipped by 4 bases and J by 4 bases; unmatched bases: 7. CDR1 and CDR2 (germline): MNHNS, SASEGT. This CDR3 is CASSASGTGSTEAFF. CDR3 bases: TGTGCCAGCAGTGCCTCCGGGACAGGGTCCACTGAAGCTTTCTTT.

The chain recombines TRBV6-1 with TRBJ2-2; 12 bases are a match to TRBD2. CDR3 size: 17 residues. Per germline, CDR1 MNHNS and CDR2 SASEGT. Unmatched junction bases numbered 7, after V lost 4 bases and J lost 4 bases. The CDR3 DNA reads as TGTGCCAGCAGTGTCATGCTAGCGGGAGGGCGCACCGGGGAGCTGTTTTTT. Its protein product is CASSVMLAGGRTGELFF.

This chain links TRBV7-8 with TRBJ1-1; 9 positions match TRBD1. Germline V gene sequence: CDR1 SGHVS, CDR2 FQNEAQ. The CDR3 consists of 19 residues. Trimming at V came to 3 bases and at J to 5 bases, leaving 19 bases not matched to a gene. The CDR3 region is CASSFRANSYAGQGTEAFF. DNA of the CDR3: TGTGCCAGCAGCTTTCGTGCTAATAGTTACGCGGGACAGGGAACTGAAGCTTTCTTT.

In regard to this clone: The sample contains more than one DNA sequence encoding this CDR3. The chain combines TRBV5-6 with TRBJ1-2; 9 bases match TRBD1. The germline V gene has CDR1 SGHDT and CDR2 YYEEEE. The V and J ends lost 2 bases and 5 bases, in that order; junction bases with no gene match: 4. This CDR3 contains 14 residues. Written as DNA, the CDR3 is TGTGCCAGCAGCTTACAGGGGGCTGAGTATGGCTACACCTTC. Its translation is CASSLQGAEYGYTF.

This chain joins TRBV7-9 and TRBJ2-7; D may be TRBD1 (5 bases). This CDR3 comprises 14 residues. The V end was cut by 6 bases, the J end by 0 bases, with 12 bases between. From germline, CDR1 is SEHNR and CDR2 FQNEAQ (reference sequence). This chain's CDR3 is CASSPKTASYEQYF. The CDR3 DNA sequence: TGTGCCAGCAGTCCAAAGACAGCCTCCTACGAGCAGTACTTC.

The chain joins TRBV14 to TRBJ2-7; D uncertain. This CDR3 spans 13 amino acids. V dropped 5 bases and J dropped 6 bases, with 14 bases sitting between them. Germline V lookup: CDR1 SGHDN, CDR2 FVKESK. CDR3 loop: CASSGGPAGEQYF. CDR3 nucleotides: TGTGCCAGCAGCGGTGGGCCCGCCGGCGAGCAGTACTTC.

The gene calls are TRBV27 and TRBJ1-1; D possibly corresponds to TRBD1 (5 bases). V shed 0 bases and J shed 4 bases, with 9 bases lying between them. Germline V gives CDR1 MNHEY, CDR2 SMNVEV (reference sequence). This CDR3 contains 14 residues. The CDR3 here is CASSLSAGLTEAFF. Written as DNA, the CDR3 is TGTGCCAGCAGTTTATCGGCAGGGCTCACTGAAGCTTTCTTT.

In this sample, this clone turned up once. The chain links TRBV6-1 to TRBJ2-1, with 9 positions matching TRBD2. The germline V gene encodes CDR1 MNHNS and CDR2 SASEGT. The CDR3 is 15 amino acids. After removal of 3 bases from V and 5 bases from J, the junction contained 5 bases not matched to a gene. CDR3 in DNA: TGTGCCAGCAGTGAGACTAGCGGATCAAACAATGAGCAGTTCTTC. Its translation: CASSETSGSNNEQFF.

The chain carries TRBV5-1 and TRBJ2-3, with D possibly matching TRBD2 (6 bases). Germline V gene data show CDR1 as SGHRS and CDR2 as YFSETQ. This CDR3 has 16 residues. The V end was cut by 0 bases, the J end by 3 bases, with 14 bases between. The CDR3 loop reads CASSLDVSGRTDTQYF. The CDR3 DNA reads TGCGCCAGCAGCTTGGACGTGTCAGGGAGGACAGATACGCAGTATTTT. Supplemented by reference TRBV5-1 and TRBJ2-3, the full variable domain reads KAGVTQTPRYLIKTRGQQVTLSCSPISGHRSVSWYQQTPGQGLQFLFEYFSETQRNKGNFPGRFSGRQFSNSRSEMNVSTLELGDSALYLCASSLDVSGRTDTQYFGPGTRLTVL.

The chain joins TRBV30 to TRBJ2-1; 9 positions match TRBD2. J lost 6 bases, V lost 2 bases, and 5 bases had no gene match. Germline-derived CDR1 and CDR2 are GTSNPN and SVGIG (reference sequence). The CDR3 is made up of 14 amino acids. DNA of the CDR3: TGTGCCTGGAGTTTGCGGGGGGGCCTCAATGAGCAGTTCTTC. Translation gives CAWSLRGGLNEQFF.